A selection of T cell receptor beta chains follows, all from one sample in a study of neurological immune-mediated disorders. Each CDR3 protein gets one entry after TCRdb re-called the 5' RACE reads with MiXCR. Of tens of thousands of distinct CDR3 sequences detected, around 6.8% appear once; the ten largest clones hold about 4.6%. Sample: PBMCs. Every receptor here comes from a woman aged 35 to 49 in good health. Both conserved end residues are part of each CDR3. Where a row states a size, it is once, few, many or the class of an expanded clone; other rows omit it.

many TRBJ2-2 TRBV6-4 CASSDSTGADTGELFF
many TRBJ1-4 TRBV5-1 CASSPERSSEKLFF
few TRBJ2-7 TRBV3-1 CASNQVPGANYEQYF
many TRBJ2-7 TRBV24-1 CATSDFYEQYF
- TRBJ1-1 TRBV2 CANQKGENTEAFF
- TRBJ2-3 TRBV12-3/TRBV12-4 CASSVSVAPDTQYF
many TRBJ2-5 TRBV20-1 CSARAGDRETQYF
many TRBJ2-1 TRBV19 CASSIVWAGGEQFF
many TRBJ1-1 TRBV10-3 CATRPTTGTEAFF
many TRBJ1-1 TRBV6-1 CASMEQGEAFF
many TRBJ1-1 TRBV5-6 CASSDWGGEAFF
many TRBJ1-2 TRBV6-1 CASSPDRDRGGYTF
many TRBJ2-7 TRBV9 CASSHGYEQYF
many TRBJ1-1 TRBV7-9 CASSLDATGTFF
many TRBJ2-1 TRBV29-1 CSVEGGSSYNEQFF
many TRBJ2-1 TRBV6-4 CASSTSGGAYNEQFF
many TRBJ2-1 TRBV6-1 CASSEGGARGNEQFF
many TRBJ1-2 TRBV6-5 CASSITGNYGYTF
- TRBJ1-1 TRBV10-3 CATGGGANTEAFF
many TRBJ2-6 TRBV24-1 CATSDQGSGANVLTF
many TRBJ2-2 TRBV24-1 CATSDDNTGELFF
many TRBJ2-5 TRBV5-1 CASSLKFIQETQYF
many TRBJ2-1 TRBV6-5 CASVGGVYNEQFF
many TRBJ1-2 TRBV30 CAWGPTTGFNYGYTF
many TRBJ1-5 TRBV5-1 CASSLDPAVNQPQHF
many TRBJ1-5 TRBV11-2 CASSLGQFNQPQHF
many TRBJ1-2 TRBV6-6 CASSWGAEYYGYTF
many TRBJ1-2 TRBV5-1 CASRGLGTAGLGYTF
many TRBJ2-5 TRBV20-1 CSARSQGAQETQYF
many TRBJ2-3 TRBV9 CASSLIPSGGGTDTQYF
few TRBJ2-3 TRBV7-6 CASSSGHSSTDTQYF
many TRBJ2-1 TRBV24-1 CATSDSTGLGYNEQFF
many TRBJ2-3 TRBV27 CASGDRTSTDTQYF
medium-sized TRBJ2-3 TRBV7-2 CASSPPAADTQYF
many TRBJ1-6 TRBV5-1 CASSPGAGRYSPLHF
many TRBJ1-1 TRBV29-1 CSVYGHSNTEAFF
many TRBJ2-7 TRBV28 CASSRLTSGRGAEQYF
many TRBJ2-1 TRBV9 CASSVMATNNEQFF
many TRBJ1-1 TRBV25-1 CASSADSPNTEAFF
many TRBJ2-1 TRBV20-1 CSAQGSNEQFF
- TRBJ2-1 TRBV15 CETSRDVGAREQFF
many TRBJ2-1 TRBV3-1 CASNPGLAGQTSYNEQFF
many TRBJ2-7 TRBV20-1 CTCGVGREQYF
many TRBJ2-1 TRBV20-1 CSAHGTSGQNEQFF
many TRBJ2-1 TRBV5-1 CASSWGRLAGGEQFF
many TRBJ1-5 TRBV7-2 CASRRGGGQPQHF
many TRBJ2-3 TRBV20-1 CSSGTFTDTQYF
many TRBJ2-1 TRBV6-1 CASSTGDYNEQFF
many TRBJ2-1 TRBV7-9 CASSSPARDNEQFF
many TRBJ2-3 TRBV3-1 CASERGSTDTQYF
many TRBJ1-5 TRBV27 CASSLGNNQPQHF
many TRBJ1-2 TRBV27 CASSSKGSVINAGYTF